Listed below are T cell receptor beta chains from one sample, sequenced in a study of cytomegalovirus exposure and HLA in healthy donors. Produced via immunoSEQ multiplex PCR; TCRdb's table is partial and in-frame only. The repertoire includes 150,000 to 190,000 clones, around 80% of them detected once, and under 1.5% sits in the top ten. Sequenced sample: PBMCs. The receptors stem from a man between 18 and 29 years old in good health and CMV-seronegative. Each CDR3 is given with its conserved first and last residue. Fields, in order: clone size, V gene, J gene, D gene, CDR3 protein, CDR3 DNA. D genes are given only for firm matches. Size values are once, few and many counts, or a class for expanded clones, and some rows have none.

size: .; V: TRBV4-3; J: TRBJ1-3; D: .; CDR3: CASSQDRGNTIYF; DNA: TGCGCCAGCAGCCAAGATCGGGGAAACACCATATATTTT
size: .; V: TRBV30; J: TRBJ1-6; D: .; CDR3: CAWRAQVLGHFDSPLHF; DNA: TGTGCCTGGAGAGCACAGGTACTCGGGCACTTTGATTCACCCCTCCACTTT
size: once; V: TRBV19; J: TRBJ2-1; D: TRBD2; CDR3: CASSSGSGASNEQFF; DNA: TGTGCCAGTAGTAGCGGTAGCGGGGCGTCAAATGAGCAGTTCTTC
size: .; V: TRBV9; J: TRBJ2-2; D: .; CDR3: CASLRQIGGELFF; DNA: TGTGCCAGCCTACGACAGATCGGCGGGGAGCTGTTTTTT
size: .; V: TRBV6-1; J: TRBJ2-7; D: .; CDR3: CASRGPAYEQYF; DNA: TGTGCCAGCAGGGGCCCCGCCTACGAGCAGTACTTC
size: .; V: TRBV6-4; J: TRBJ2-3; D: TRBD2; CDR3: CASSPTSGSLDTQYF; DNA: TGTGCCAGCAGCCCGACTAGCGGGAGCTTGGATACGCAGTATTTT
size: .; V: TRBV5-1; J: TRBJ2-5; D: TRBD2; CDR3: CASDGAGGPWETQYF; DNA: TGCGCCAGCGACGGGGCGGGAGGCCCCTGGGAGACCCAGTACTTC
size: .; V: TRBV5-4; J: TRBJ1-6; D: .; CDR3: CASSSGGGANSPLHF; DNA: TGTGCCAGCAGCTCTGGGGGGGGAGCGAATTCACCCCTCCACTTT
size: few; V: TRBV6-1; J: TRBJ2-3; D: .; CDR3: CASSEAGHLDTQYF; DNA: TGTGCCAGCAGTGAGGCGGGCCATTTAGATACGCAGTATTTT
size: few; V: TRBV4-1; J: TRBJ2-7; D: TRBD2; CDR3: CASSPPGSGRRDEQYF; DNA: TGCGCCAGCAGCCCCCCCGGGAGCGGGAGACGTGACGAGCAGTACTTC
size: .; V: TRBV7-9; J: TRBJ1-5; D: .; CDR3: CASSRGGGQQPQHF; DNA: TGTGCCAGCAGCCGGGGCGGGGGGCAACAGCCCCAGCATTTT
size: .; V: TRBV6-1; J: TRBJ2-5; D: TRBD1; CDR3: CASSEGTGGRETQYF; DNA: TGTGCCAGCAGTGAAGGGACAGGGGGGCGGGAGACCCAGTACTTC
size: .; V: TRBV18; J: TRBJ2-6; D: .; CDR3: CASSAFEGGSSGANVLTF; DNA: TGTGCCAGCTCAGCTTTTGAAGGGGGATCCTCTGGGGCCAACGTCCTGACTTTC
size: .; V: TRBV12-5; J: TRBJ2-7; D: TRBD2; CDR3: CPSGGRPESSYEQYF; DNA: TGTCCAAGTGGCGGGAGACCCGAAAGCTCCTACGAGCAGTACTTC
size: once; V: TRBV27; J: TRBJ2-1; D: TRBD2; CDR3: CASSLNGAAGGPIEQFF; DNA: TGTGCCAGCAGTCTAAATGGGGCAGCGGGAGGGCCAATTGAGCAGTTCTTC
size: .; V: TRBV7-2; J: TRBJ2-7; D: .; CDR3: CASSPRGESSYEQYF; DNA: TGTGCCAGCAGCCCTCGTGGAGAGAGCTCCTACGAGCAGTACTTC
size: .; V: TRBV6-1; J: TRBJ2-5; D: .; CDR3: CASSEAGLAETQYF; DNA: TGTGCCAGCAGTGAAGCAGGCCTAGCAGAGACCCAGTACTTC
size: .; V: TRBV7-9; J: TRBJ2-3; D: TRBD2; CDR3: CASSLSGSTQYF; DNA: TGTGCCAGCAGCCTTAGCGGGAGTACGCAGTATTTT
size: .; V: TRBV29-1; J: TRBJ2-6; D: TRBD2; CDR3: CSVVGSRLAGGSGANVLTF; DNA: TGCAGCGTCGTAGGGTCTCGACTAGCGGGAGGGTCCGGGGCCAACGTCCTGACTTTC
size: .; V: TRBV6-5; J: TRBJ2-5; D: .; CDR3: CASSYGGPAETQYF; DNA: TGTGCCAGCAGTTACGGCGGGCCGGCGGAGACCCAGTACTTC
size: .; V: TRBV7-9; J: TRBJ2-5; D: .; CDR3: CASSSVTQETQYF; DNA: TGTGCCAGCAGCTCAGTAACCCAAGAGACCCAGTACTTC
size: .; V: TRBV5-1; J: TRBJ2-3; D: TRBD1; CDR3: CASSLGQGAADTQYF; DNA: TGCGCCAGCAGCTTGGGACAGGGAGCGGCAGATACGCAGTATTTT
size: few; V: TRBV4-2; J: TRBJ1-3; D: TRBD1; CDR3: CASSLTGDGGNTIYF; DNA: TGTGCCAGCAGCTTGACAGGGGACGGTGGAAACACCATATATTTT
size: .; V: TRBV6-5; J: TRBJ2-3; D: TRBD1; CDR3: CASSPPGTGSDTQYF; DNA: TGTGCCAGCAGCCCGCCCGGGACAGGGTCAGATACGCAGTATTTT
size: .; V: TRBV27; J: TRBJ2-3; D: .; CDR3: CASSPRGLRGTDTQYF; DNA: TGTGCCAGCAGCCCTCGGGGTCTTAGGGGCACAGATACGCAGTATTTT
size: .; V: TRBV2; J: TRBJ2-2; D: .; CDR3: CATRRQATGELFF; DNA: TGTGCCACCCGGAGGCAGGCTACCGGGGAGCTGTTTTTT
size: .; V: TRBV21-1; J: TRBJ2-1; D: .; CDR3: CAGEQRGLAGVDPYNEQFF; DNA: TGTGCCGGGGAGCAGAGGGGACTAGCGGGAGTTGACCCCTACAATGAGCAGTTCTTC
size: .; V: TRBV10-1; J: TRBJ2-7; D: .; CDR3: CASSESKVAVTYEQYF; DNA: TGCGCCAGCAGTGAGTCCAAGGTAGCGGTCACCTACGAGCAGTACTTC
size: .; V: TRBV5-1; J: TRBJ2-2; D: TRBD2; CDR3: CASSRRTSVYFANTGELFF; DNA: TGCGCCAGCAGCCGTCGGACTAGCGTCTACTTCGCGAACACCGGGGAGCTGTTTTTT
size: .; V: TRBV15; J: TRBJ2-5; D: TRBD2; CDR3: CATSPGTTQETQYF; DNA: TGTGCCACCAGCCCCGGGACTACCCAAGAGACCCAGTACTTC
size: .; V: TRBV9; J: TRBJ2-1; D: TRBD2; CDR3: CASSEPPTSGSPFYEQFF; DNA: TGTGCCAGCAGCGAGCCCCCGACTAGCGGGAGTCCGTTTTATGAGCAGTTCTTC
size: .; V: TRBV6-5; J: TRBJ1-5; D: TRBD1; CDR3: CASSPTGVQPQHF; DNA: TGTGCCAGCAGTCCCACAGGGGTTCAGCCCCAGCATTTT
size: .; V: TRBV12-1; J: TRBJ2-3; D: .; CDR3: CASRTDRGWDTQYF; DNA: TGTGCCAGCAGGACGGATAGGGGGTGGGATACGCAGTATTTT
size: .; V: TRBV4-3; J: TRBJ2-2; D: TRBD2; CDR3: CASSQDLASGANTGELFF; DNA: TGCGCCAGCAGCCAAGATCTGGCTAGCGGGGCGAACACCGGGGAGCTGTTTTTT
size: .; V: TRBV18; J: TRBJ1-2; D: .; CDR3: CASSPRREGYTF; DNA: TGTGCCAGCTCACCAAGGAGGGAAGGCTACACCTTC
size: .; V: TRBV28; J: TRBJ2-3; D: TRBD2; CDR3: CASILAGGLPSDTQYF; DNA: TGTGCCAGCATCTTAGCGGGAGGGCTCCCATCAGATACGCAGTATTTT
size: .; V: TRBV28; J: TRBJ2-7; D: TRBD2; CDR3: CASSLILAEKLLVGEQYF; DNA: TGTGCCAGCAGTTTAATACTAGCGGAAAAACTCTTGGTGGGCGAGCAGTACTTC
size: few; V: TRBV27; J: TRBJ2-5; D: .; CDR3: CASSLWAEGAEQYF; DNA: TGTGCCAGCAGTTTATGGGCGGAGGGGGCGGAGCAGTACTTC
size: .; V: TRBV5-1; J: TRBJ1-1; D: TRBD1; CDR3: CASSNGQGLNTEAFF; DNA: TGCGCCAGCAGCAACGGACAGGGTCTGAACACTGAAGCTTTCTTT
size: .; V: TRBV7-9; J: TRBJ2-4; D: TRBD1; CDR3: CSSSWGQGEGVKNIQYF; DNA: TGTTCCAGCAGCTGGGGACAGGGCGAGGGCGTCAAAAACATTCAGTACTTC
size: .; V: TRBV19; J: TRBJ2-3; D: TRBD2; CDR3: CASSFLAGESTDTQYF; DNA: TGTGCCAGTAGTTTTTTAGCGGGAGAGAGCACAGATACGCAGTATTTT
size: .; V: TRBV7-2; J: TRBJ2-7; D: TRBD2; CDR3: CASSLAGGTRLYYEQYF; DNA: TGTGCCAGCAGCTTGGCGGGGGGTACTCGGCTATACTACGAGCAGTACTTC
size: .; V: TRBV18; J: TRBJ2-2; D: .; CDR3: CASSPTEEATGELFF; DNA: TGTGCCAGCTCACCCACTGAGGAGGCCACCGGGGAGCTGTTTTTT
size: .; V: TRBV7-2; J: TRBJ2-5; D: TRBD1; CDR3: CASSPRTGGAETQYF; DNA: TGTGCCAGCAGCCCCCGGACAGGGGGCGCGGAGACCCAGTACTTC
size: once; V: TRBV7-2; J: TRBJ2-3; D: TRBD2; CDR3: CASSSGEGKTQYF; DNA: TGTGCCAGCAGCTCCGGGGAGGGTAAGACGCAGTATTTT